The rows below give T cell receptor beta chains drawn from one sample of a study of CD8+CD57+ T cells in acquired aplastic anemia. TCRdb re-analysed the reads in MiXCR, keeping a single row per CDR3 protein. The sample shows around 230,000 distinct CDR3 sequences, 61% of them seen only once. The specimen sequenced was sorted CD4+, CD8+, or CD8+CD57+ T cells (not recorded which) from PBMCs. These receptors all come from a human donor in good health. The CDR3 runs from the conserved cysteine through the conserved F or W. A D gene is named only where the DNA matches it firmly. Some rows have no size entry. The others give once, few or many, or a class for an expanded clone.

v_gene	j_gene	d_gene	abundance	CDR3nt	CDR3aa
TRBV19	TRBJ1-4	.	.	TGTGCCAGTATGGGGTTAACTAATGAAAAACTGTTTTTT	CASMGLTNEKLFF
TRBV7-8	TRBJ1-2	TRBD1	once	TGTGCCAGCAGCTGGGACAGGGATTACTATGGCTACACCTTC	CASSWDRDYYGYTF
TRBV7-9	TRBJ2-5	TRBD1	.	TGTGCCAGCAGCTTAGTACAGGGGGTCTTTTTC	CASSLVQGVFF
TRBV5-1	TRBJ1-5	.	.	TGCGCCAGCAGCCTGGGGGGAGGGGATCAGCCCCAGCATTTT	CASSLGGGDQPQHF
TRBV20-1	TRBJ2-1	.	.	TGCAGTGCCCCGCGGATCGATGAGCAGTTCTTC	CSAPRIDEQFF
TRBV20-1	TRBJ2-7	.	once	TGCAGTGCTCCCGCCGGGACAAGGACCTACGAGCAGTACTTC	CSAPAGTRTYEQYF
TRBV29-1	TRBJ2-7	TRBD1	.	TGCAGCGTTGAGAACAGGGGGCCCACCAACGAGCAGTACTTC	CSVENRGPTNEQYF
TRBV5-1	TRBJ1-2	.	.	TGCGCCAGCAGCTTGGGTCCGGGAGAGTACGGCTACACCTTC	CASSLGPGEYGYTF
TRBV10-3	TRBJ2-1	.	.	TGTGCCATCAGTGGTCAGGGGGGGAACAATGAGCAGTTCTTC	CAISGQGGNNEQFF
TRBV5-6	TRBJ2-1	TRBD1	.	TGTGCCAGCAGCGTAGAGTTGGGACAGGGGGAGGGGAATGAGCAGTTCTTC	CASSVELGQGEGNEQFF
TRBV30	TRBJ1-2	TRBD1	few	TGTGCCTGGAGTGTAACGGGACAGACGACGTCCTTCGACTATGGCTACACCTTC	CAWSVTGQTTSFDYGYTF
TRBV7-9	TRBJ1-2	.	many	TGTGCCAGCAGCGCCCCGGGGTTCAACTATGGCTACACCTTC	CASSAPGFNYGYTF
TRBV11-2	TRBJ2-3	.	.	TGTGCCAGCGGCTTAGAATATAGCACAGATACGCAGTATTTT	CASGLEYSTDTQYF
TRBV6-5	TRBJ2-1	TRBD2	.	TGTGCCAGCAAGGCCGGGACTAGCGGATACAATGAGCAGTTCTTC	CASKAGTSGYNEQFF
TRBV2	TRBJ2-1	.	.	TGTGCCAGCAGACGAGACGGGGACTCCTACAATGAGCAGTTCTTC	CASRRDGDSYNEQFF
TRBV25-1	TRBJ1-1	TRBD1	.	TGTGCCAGCAGTGATTCAGGGGGTAACACTGAAGCTTTCTTT	CASSDSGGNTEAFF
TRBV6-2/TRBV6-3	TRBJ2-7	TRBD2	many	TGTGCCAGCAGTTATATCCCGGGGGGAGTCCACGAGCAGTACTTC	CASSYIPGGVHEQYF
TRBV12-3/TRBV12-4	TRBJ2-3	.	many	TGTGCCAGCAGTTTACAGACTAGCACAGATACGCAGTATTTT	CASSLQTSTDTQYF
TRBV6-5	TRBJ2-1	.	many	TGTGCCAGCAGTTCCCAGGGGTACAATGAGCAGTTCTTC	CASSSQGYNEQFF
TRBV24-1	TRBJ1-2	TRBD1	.	TGTGCCACCAGTATCACGGGACAGGGGGCTTGTGGCTACACCTTC	CATSITGQGACGYTF
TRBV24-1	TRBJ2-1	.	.	TGTGCCACCAGTGATGTAAGCTCCTACAATGAGCAGTTCTTC	CATSDVSSYNEQFF
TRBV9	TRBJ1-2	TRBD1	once	TGTGCCAGCAGCGCTGGACAGGTTGCTAACTATGGCTACACCTTC	CASSAGQVANYGYTF
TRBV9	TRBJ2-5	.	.	TGTGCCAGCAGCGTAGATTGGCTAGGAGAGACCCAGTACTTC	CASSVDWLGETQYF
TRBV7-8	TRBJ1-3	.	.	TGTGCCAGCAGCTTAGCCCCGGGCTCTGGAAACACCATATATTTT	CASSLAPGSGNTIYF
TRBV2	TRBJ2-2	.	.	TGTGCCAGCAGTGTGGGGGTCCCGGCCGGAGGCGGGGAGCTGTTTTTT	CASSVGVPAGGGELFF
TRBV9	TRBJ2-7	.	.	TGTGCCAGCAGCGTCGCTAGTGAAGCCTACGAGCAGTACTTC	CASSVASEAYEQYF
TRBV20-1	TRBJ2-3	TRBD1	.	TGCAGTGCTAGAGTTGGGACAGCCATTTCGGATACGCAGTATTTT	CSARVGTAISDTQYF
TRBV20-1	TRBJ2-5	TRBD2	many	TGCAGTGCTAGAGATCGGACTAGCGCTAGCGAGACCCAGTACTTC	CSARDRTSASETQYF